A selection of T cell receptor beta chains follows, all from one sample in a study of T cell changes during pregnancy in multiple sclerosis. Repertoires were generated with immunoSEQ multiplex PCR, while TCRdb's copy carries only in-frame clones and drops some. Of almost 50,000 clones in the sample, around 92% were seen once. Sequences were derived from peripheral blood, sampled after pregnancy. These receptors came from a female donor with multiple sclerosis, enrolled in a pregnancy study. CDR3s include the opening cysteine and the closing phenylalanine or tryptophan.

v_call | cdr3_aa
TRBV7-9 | CASSLGTYEQYF
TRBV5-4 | CASSLGQGILEEQYF
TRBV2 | CASRLILSGANTDTQYF
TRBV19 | CASSMWGQRNTEAFF
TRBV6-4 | CASSAIWSTEAFF
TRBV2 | CASSEVGTGWENIQYF
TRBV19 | CASTLLAGGLTGELFF
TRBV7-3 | CASSWTDGEQFF
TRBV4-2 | CASSQVPGETQYF
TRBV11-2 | CASSPLTSGGASGELFF
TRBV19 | CASSNATGGGNQPQHF
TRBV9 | CASSVTDEAEAFF
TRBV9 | CASSPQGVGGNTIYF
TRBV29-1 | CSGGLAEYNEQFF
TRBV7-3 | CASSPDRNYGYTF
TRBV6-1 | CASGRDYHTQYF
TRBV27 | CASSSQVGNTEAFF
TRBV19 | CASSIREGLSNQPQHF
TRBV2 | CASGRAGGRNSYNEQFF
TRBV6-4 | CASSDGSGATDTQYF
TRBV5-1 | CASSPSGNNNEQFF
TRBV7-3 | CASSASGTGGEKLFF
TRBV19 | CASSSTGTGNGYTF
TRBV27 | CASSFSQGEQYF
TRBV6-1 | CASRDQDRAPYGYTF
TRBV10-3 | CAISGVNGRYEQYF
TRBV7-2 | CASSLGLAGEAFF
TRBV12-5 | CASAQQGAIQTSTDTQYF
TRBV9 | CASSPGRGLQETQYF
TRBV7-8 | CASSLMKQVQETQYF
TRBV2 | CASSNQGNSPLHF
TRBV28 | CASSASGDWTNYGYTF
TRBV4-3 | CASSQKWRGITGELFF
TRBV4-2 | CASSQNTGEGGYTF
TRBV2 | CASSLTGANSPLHF
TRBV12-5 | CASGLDGTSGGRSTDEQFF
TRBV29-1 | CSANRVWGGVYEQYF
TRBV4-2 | CASSQSGTGDWNEQYF
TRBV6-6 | CASSYSISGSEKLFF
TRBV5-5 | CASSKIPGLLTEGETQYF
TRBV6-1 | CASSEAAGGSTDTQYF
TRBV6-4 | CASSEASGGFTDTQYF
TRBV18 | CASSQGQGASPLHF
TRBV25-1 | CASSEYTGGNSPLHF
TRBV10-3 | CAIRDSDEQYF
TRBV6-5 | CASSGLGRSQPQHF